This T cell receptor (beta chain) was observed in a study of high-grade serous ovarian cancer treatment subgroups. On the study more broadly: Samples averaged 14,192 reads and about 7,500 unique TCR beta rearrangements.

The tumor samples were collected prior to definitive surgery or chemotherapy. Produced via immunoSEQ multiplex PCR; TCRdb's table is partial and in-frame only. This table holds under 3,500 clones, roughly 70% found once. The length of the CDR3 is 16 residues. Study conclusions and caveats: The analyses considered CDR3 and ignored CDR1 and CDR2. Without spatial data, bulk sequencing limits insight into HGSC tumor diversity.

Notes on this clone: Antigen: not known.

This receptor was identified in a human donor with high-grade serous ovarian cancer. Material: tumor tissue. V is TRBV21-1 and J is TRBJ1-3. TRBV21-1 is classified as a pseudogene. In DNA form, the CDR3 reads TGTGCCAGCAGGTCTATTCTACAACACGCACGAAACACCATATATTTT. As protein: CASRSILQHARNTIYF.